This T cell receptor (beta chain) was sequenced in a study of human T cells and chemical hapten exposure. Study summary: Slight differences in pooled library volume were the main source of varying TCR yields across samples.

Time point given: patch test 1, 2 weeks after DPC sensitization. Treatment in this sample: therapeutic diphenylcyclopropenone sensitization with weekly scalp DPC. Trimming removed 4 bases from V and 7 bases from J, with 7 bases in between. Germline values: CDR1 SGHNT, CDR2 YENEEA. This CDR3 spans 11 amino acids. Study-level results: No shift was seen in TCRs above 1 in 1000 frequency with DPC sensitization. Expanded TCRs created a significantly greater count of big CDR3 similarity clusters than controls did.

Points on this clonotype: Its target is unknown.

TCRdb called the RACE reads again in MiXCR, with one record for every CDR3 protein. The sample includes about 120,000 distinct CDR3 sequences, about 12% of them seen just once. The receptor comes from a woman in her fifties or sixties with alopecia areata. Some clones in this sample may be carry-over from other donors' samples. The source material was whole blood, sampled in connection with sensitization to the hapten diphenylcyclopropenone (DPC). The chain employs TRBV11-3 and TRBJ1-1; D might be TRBD1 (5 bases). The chain's CDR3 is CASSSDSEAFF. CDR3 nucleotide sequence: TGTGCCAGCAGCTCCGACAGTGAAGCTTTCTTT.